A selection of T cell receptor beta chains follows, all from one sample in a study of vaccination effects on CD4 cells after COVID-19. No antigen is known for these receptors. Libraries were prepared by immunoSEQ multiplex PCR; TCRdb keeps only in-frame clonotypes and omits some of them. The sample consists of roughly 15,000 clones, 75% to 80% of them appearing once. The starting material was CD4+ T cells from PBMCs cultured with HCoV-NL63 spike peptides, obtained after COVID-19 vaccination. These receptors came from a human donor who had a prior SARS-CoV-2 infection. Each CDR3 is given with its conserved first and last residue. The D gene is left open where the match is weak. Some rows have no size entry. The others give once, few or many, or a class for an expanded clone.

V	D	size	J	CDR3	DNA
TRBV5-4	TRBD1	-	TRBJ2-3	CASSFLFGQGTQYF	TGTGCCAGCAGCTTTCTCTTTGGACAGGGCACGCAGTATTTT
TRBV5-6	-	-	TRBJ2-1	CASSLIAYEQFF	TGTGCCAGCAGCTTAATAGCCTATGAGCAGTTCTTC
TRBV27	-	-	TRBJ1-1	CASRPNRATEAFF	TGTGCCAGCCGGCCGAACAGGGCCACTGAAGCTTTCTTT
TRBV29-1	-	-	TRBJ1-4	CSVEDPFNEKLFF	TGCAGCGTTGAAGACCCCTTTAATGAAAAACTGTTTTTT
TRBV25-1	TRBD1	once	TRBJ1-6	CASIQKRGQTNSPLHF	TGTGCCAGCATTCAAAAGCGGGGACAGACTAATTCACCCCTCCACTTT
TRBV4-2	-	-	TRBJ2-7	CASSRSRGLGEQYF	TGTGCCAGCAGCCGTTCCAGGGGTCTTGGCGAGCAGTACTTC
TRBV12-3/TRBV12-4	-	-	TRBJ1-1	CASSPGPLFEAFF	TGTGCCAGCAGTCCGGGACCCCTCTTCGAAGCTTTCTTT
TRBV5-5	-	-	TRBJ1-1	CASILCWVVTAFF	TGTGCCAGCATCCTATGCTGGGTAGTGACGGCTTTCTTT
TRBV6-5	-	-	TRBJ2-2	CASRLGARELFF	TGTGCCAGCAGGCTAGGGGCCCGGGAGCTGTTTTTT
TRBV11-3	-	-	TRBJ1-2	CASSLDTGNYGYTF	TGTGCCAGCAGCTTAGATACCGGGAACTATGGCTACACCTTC
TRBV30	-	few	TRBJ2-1	CAWSEGVAPVNEQFF	TGTGCCTGGAGTGAGGGGGTAGCCCCGGTCAATGAGCAGTTCTTC
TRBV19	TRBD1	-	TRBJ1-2	CASNRRGRGQDGYTF	TGTGCCAGTAACCGGAGGGGGAGGGGACAGGATGGCTACACCTTC
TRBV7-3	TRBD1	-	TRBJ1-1	CASSLTYRGRINLRSNTEAFF	TGTGCCAGCAGCTTAACCTACAGGGGGCGAATCAATCTTCGGTCCAACACTGAAGCTTTCTTT
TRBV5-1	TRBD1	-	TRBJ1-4	CASSWGRDRGRNEKLFF	TGCGCCAGCAGCTGGGGCCGGGACAGGGGACGCAATGAAAAACTGTTTTTT
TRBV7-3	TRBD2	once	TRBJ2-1	CASSLGGGANEQFF	TGTGCCAGCAGCTTAGGCGGGGGGGCCAATGAGCAGTTCTTC
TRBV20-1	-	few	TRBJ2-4	CSASRGPVGQYF	TGCAGTGCTAGTCGCGGGCCTGTTGGACAGTACTTC
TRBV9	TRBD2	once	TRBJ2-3	CASSVGPSGEADTQYF	TGTGCCAGCAGCGTAGGTCCTAGCGGGGAGGCAGATACGCAGTATTTT
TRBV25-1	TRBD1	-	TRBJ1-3	CASSELFGTAASGNTIYF	TGTGCCAGCAGTGAATTATTTGGGACAGCGGCCTCTGGAAACACCATATATTTT
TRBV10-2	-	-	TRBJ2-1	CASSAVRETHYNEQFF	TGCGCCAGCAGCGCGGTCAGGGAAACCCACTACAATGAGCAGTTCTTC
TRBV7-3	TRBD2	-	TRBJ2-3	CASSLTASGEDTQYF	TGTGCCAGCAGCTTAACGGCTAGCGGAGAAGATACGCAGTATTTT
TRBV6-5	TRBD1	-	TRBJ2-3	CASSYLGQLLYF	TGTGCCAGCAGTTACTTGGGACAGCTGCTGTATTTT
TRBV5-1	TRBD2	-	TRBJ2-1	CASQAGSGGASYNEQFF	TGCGCCAGCCAGGCCGGTAGCGGGGGGGCTTCCTACAATGAGCAGTTCTTC
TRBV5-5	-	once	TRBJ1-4	CASSLGGFSEKLFF	TGTGCCAGCAGCTTGGGGGGCTTCAGCGAAAAACTGTTTTTT
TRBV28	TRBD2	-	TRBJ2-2	CASSWLAGGNTGELFF	TGTGCCAGCAGTTGGCTAGCGGGAGGAAACACCGGGGAGCTGTTTTTT
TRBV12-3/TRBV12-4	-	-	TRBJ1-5	CASNREEGQPQHF	TGTGCCAGCAATAGGGAGGAAGGTCAGCCCCAGCATTTT
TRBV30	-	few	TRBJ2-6	CAWSMDSGANVLTF	TGTGCCTGGAGTATGGACTCTGGGGCCAACGTCCTGACTTTC
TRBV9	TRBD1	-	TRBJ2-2	CASSVEGQGAGELFF	TGTGCCAGCAGCGTAGAGGGACAGGGGGCCGGGGAGCTGTTTTTT
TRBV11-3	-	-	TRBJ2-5	CASSLEDWKETQYF	TGTGCCAGCAGCTTAGAGGATTGGAAAGAGACCCAGTACTTC